This T cell receptor (beta chain) appears in the sequencing data of a study of human T cells and chemical hapten exposure. Study at large: The use of 2% DPC on approximately 2 cm by approximately 2 cm of upper inner arm skin constituted sensitization. Weekly administration of diphenylcyclopropenone to the scalp of patients continued throughout the approximately 23-week study. Study-level points and caveats: Among expanded TCRs, significantly more large CDR3 similarity clusters formed than among controls.

TCRdb fed the RACE reads into MiXCR, producing one record per CDR3 protein. The sample lists about 340,000 distinct CDR3 sequences; around 6.9% were seen once. Time point defined: patch test 1, 2 weeks after DPC sensitization. Treatment described: therapeutic diphenylcyclopropenone sensitization with weekly scalp DPC. This clonotype was detected ten times or more. The antigen is unknown. This receptor was obtained from a woman aged 18-35 years with alopecia areata. Some clones in this sample may be carry-over from other donors' samples. The material was whole blood, obtained in connection with sensitization to the hapten diphenylcyclopropenone (DPC).

CDR3: CASSFGRNEQYF. CDR3 DNA: TGTGCCAGCAGTTTTGGTAGGAACGAGCAGTACTTC. The chain combines TRBV12-3 or TRBV12-4 with TRBJ2-7; no firm D call. The CDR3 has 12 residues. Between the trimmed V and J ends, which lost 3 bases and 5 bases, there was a span of 8 bases.